This T cell receptor beta chain was captured by sequencing in a study of control samples from healthy donors and cancer patients. CDR1 is MDHEN, CDR2 SYDVKM, per germline. The V end lost 6 bases, the J end lost 1 base, and 15 bases lay between the germline ends. The CDR3 consists of 15 residues. The method was immunoSEQ multiplex PCR; TCRdb's version includes in-frame clones alone and lacks a portion of them. The sample lists about 180,000 clones; over 85% were seen once. The receptor was derived from a young man in good health. Material for sequencing was blood. This chain joins TRBV28 and TRBJ1-1; D might be TRBD1 (5 bases). The DNA of the CDR3 is TGTGCCAGCAGCCCGGGACGGACTAGGAACACTGAAGCTTTCTTT. Protein sequence: CASSPGRTRNTEAFF.